This T cell receptor beta chain was retrieved from a study of molecular identifiers for immune sequencing clone quantification. The CDR3 consists of 16 residues. V lost 1 base to trimming and J lost 6 bases; unmatched junction nucleotides: 11. Previously reported methods and listed TCR primers produced the bulk TCR libraries. One entry per CDR3 protein results from TCRdb running MiXCR on the PCR reads. The sample carries hundreds of thousands of distinct CDR3 sequences, 24% recorded once. The clonotype comes from a human donor in good health. Some libraries in this study had Jurkat cell RNA spiked in. Sequencing was carried out using naive CD8+ T cells from blood, with Jurkat cell RNA spiked in. Described subset: FACS-sorted CD8+CD4-CCR7+CD45RA+ naive T cells. The J gene is TRBJ2-5, the V gene TRBV23-1, with 7 bases lining up with TRBD1. TRBV23-1 is filed as an ORF, its function uncertain. CDR3 in DNA: TGCGCCAGCAGTCAATTTCCGGGACAGATTGTGAAGACCCAGTACTTC. Encoded protein: CASSQFPGQIVKTQYF.